These 17 T cell receptor beta chains were all obtained from the same sample, sequenced in a study of glioma-infiltrating T cells. The iRepertoire nested amplicon-rescue multiplex PCR amplified TCR alpha and beta CDR3s from RNA. TCRdb re-derived calls from the multiplex PCR reads in MiXCR, one entry per CDR3 protein. Of roughly 190,000 distinct CDR3 sequences listed, over 25% are singletons. The material sequenced was glioma tissue, nonneoplastic brain tissue, or PBMCs (not recorded which). The receptor set was obtained from a human donor with low-grade glioma or glioblastoma, undergoing nonglioma brain surgery, or in good health (not recorded which).

In regard to this clonotype: An end of the junction differs from the germline gene, which may be a read error. This chain joins TRBV4-3 and TRBJ1-3; a weak D match, TRBD1 (5 bases). The CDR3 consists of 16 residues. CDR1 is LGHNA, CDR2 YSLEER, per germline. CDR3 coding DNA: TGCGCCAGCAGCCGTCCAAGCTCCGGCCCCACGGACACCAGATATTTT. Amino acid sequence: CASSRPSSGPTDTRYF.

With respect to this clonotype: This may come from a read error, since a much larger clone is one base off. V gene TRBV15 combines with J gene TRBJ1-4, with a weak D call TRBD1 (5 bases). In germline, CDR1 is LNHNV, CDR2 YYDKDF (reference sequence). Trimming removed 4 bases from V and 7 bases from J, with 16 bases in between. The CDR3 covers 15 residues. The CDR3 region is CATSNRQWAVEKLFF. The CDR3 DNA sequence: TGTGCCACCAGCAATAGACAGTGGGCGGTTGAAAAACTGTTTTTT.

Many counts were recorded for this clonotype. The chain employs TRBV28 and TRBJ1-3; 9 bases fit TRBD1. CDR3 size: 13 residues. With 10 bases clipped from V and 2 bases from J, the junction kept 3 bases outside the gene matches. Germline CDR1 reads MDHEN; CDR2 reads SYDVKM. CDR3 coding DNA: TGTGCCACCGGGACAGGGACTGGAAACACCATATATTTT. Amino acids: CATGTGTGNTIYF.

This clonotype was observed once. A read error may account for a junction end that differs from germline. The chain carries TRBV29-1 and TRBJ2-5; 10 bases are shared with TRBD1. The CDR3 covers 15 residues. CDR1 is SQVTM, CDR2 ANQGSEA, per germline. For the CDR3, the DNA is TGCAACGTTGAGATACGTGACAGGGGGCGCGGGACCCAGTACTTC. It encodes CNVEIRDRGRGTQYF. The complete variable domain, with remaining parts taken from reference TRBV29-1 and TRBJ2-5, reads SAVISQKPSRDICQRGTSLTIQCQVDSQVTMMFWYRQQPGQSLTLIATANQGSEATYESGFVIDKFPISRPNLTFSTLTVSNMSPEDSSIYLCNVEIRDRGRGTQYFGPGTRLLVL.

The sample holds many counts of this clonotype. The chain links TRBV15 to TRBJ2-3; D remains unclear. This CDR3 is 14 amino acids long. Per the germline V gene, CDR1 is LNHNV and CDR2 is YYDKDF (reference sequence). The V end was cut by 0 bases, the J end by 7 bases, with 11 bases between. CDR3 in amino acids: CATSREPIGYTQYF. The CDR3 DNA is TGTGCCACCAGCAGAGAACCTATCGGATATACGCAGTATTTT.

Turning to this clonotype: Its ends do not fully match the called genes, so a read error is possible. The chain employs TRBV14 and TRBJ1-4; maybe TRBD1 (5 bases). Germline-derived CDR1 and CDR2 are SGHDN and FVKESK. The CDR3 has 15 residues. The CDR3 region is CASSQRRDANGKLFF. For the CDR3, the DNA is TGTGCCAGCAGCCAACGGAGGGACGCTAATGGAAAACTGTTTTTT.

V is TRBV3-1 and J is TRBJ2-1; no clear D gene. Germline values: CDR1 LGHDT, CDR2 YNNKEL (reference sequence). Trimming cost V 1 base and J 5 bases, with 6 bases left between them. The CDR3 contains 13 residues. The CDR3 DNA reads as TGTGCCAGCAGCCAAGGGAGACACAATGAGCAGTTCTTC. Protein sequence: CASSQGRHNEQFF.

This sequence joins TRBV4-2 and TRBJ1-2; 8 bases align to TRBD1. V lost 5 bases, J lost 0 bases, and 8 bases stayed unmatched. This CDR3 region has 16 residues. Per the germline V gene, CDR1 is LGHNA and CDR2 is YNFKEQ. As DNA, the CDR3 is TGTGCCAGCAGCTTCTACACAGGGGGACCTAACTATGGCTACACCTTC. The encoded protein is CASSFYTGGPNYGYTF.

Note on this clonotype: A read error may be the cause here, since a much bigger clone is one base away. V and J are TRBV4-1 and TRBJ1-6; no firm D call. This CDR3 has 16 amino acids. Looked up from germline, CDR1 is MGHRA and CDR2 is YSYEKL. V gave up 0 bases and J gave up 8 bases, with 14 bases separating them. The CDR3 DNA reads as TGCGCCAGCAGCCAAGACGAGGTGCTAAACCATTCACCCCTCCACTTT. Translated: CASSQDEVLNHSPLHF.

This clonotype has a count of ten or more. The chain carries TRBV2 and TRBJ1-2; 7 positions match TRBD1. CDR1 is SNHLY, CDR2 FYNNEI, per germline. CDR3 length: 14 amino acids. V dropped 1 base and J dropped 8; count of bases not matched to a gene: 7. The CDR3 DNA reads TGTGCCAGCAGTGAAGTAGGCAGGGGGAGAGGCTACACCTTC. Its translation: CASSEVGRGRGYTF.

This clonotype was counted ten times or more. This chain links TRBV6-1 with TRBJ2-3, with TRBD2 matching 7 bases. CDR1 and CDR2 from the germline V gene are MNHNS and SASEGT. The V segment lost 5 bases and the J segment 2 bases; nucleotides outside the gene matches: 7. This CDR3 contains 15 residues. The CDR3 protein is CASSYNLADTDTQYF. The CDR3 DNA sequence: TGTGCCAGCAGTTACAACCTAGCGGACACAGATACGCAGTATTTT.

This clonotype was counted a few times. The chain recombines TRBV4-1 with TRBJ2-2; 14 bases agree with TRBD2. The J segment lost 4 bases and the V segment lost 3 bases, leaving 19 bases of the junction unmatched. The germline V gene encodes CDR1 MGHRA and CDR2 YSYEKL. There are 22 residues in the CDR3. CDR3 coding DNA: TGCGCCAGCAGCCATCGAGGGGGGCGGAGGACTAGCGGGAGGCCCTTCACCGGGGAGCTGTTTTTT. It yields the protein CASSHRGGRRTSGRPFTGELFF.

V is TRBV15 and J is TRBJ2-3; D may be TRBD2 (6 bases). There are 16 residues in the CDR3. The V end lost 4 bases, the J end lost 7 bases, and 21 bases lay between the germline ends. From germline, CDR1 is LNHNV and CDR2 YYDKDF (reference sequence). The CDR3, as DNA: TGTGCCACCAGCATTTCTGGGTTCGGGAGTAATTATACGCAGTATTTT. It yields the protein CATSISGFGSNYTQYF.

This clonotype was recorded at least ten times. The gene calls are TRBV7-2 and TRBJ2-2; D remains unclear. The V end lost 6 bases, the J end lost 7 bases, and 9 bases lay between the germline ends. CDR1 and CDR2 (germline): SGHTA, FQGNSA. The CDR3 length is 12 residues. CDR3 sequence: CASSPLGGELFF. The CDR3 nucleotides are TGTGCCAGCAGTCCTCTGGGCGGGGAGCTGTTTTTT.

With regard to this clonotype: A read error may explain this, as a much larger clone is one base away. The CDR3 DNA sequence: TGTGCCAGCAGCTTGCTTCCGGTGGGTAACCAAGAGACCCAGTACTTC. Amino acid sequence: CASSLLPVGNQETQYF. The rearrangement links TRBV7-2 to TRBJ2-5; D uncertain. Germline-derived CDR1 and CDR2 are SGHTA and FQGNSA. V was trimmed by 3 bases and J by 0 bases, leaving 14 bases between them. The CDR3 extends over 16 amino acids. Full variable domain (remainder filled in from reference TRBV7-2 and TRBJ2-5): GAGVSQSPSNKVTEKGKDVELRCDPISGHTALYWYRQSLGQGLEFLIYFQGNSAPDKSGLPSDRFSAERTGGSVSTLTIQRTQQEDSAVYLCASSLLPVGNQETQYFGPGTRLLVL.

This clonotype appeared many times. V is TRBV3-1 and J is TRBJ1-3; D call uncertain. Germline CDR1 and CDR2: LGHDT and YNNKEL (reference sequence). Trimming stripped 3 bases from V and 3 bases from J, with 9 bases between. The CDR3 is made up of 14 amino acids. CDR3 sequence (DNA): TGTGCCAGCAGCCAGGCAAGAAGTGGAAACACCATATATTTT. Its protein is CASSQARSGNTIYF. The full variable domain, in which reference TRBV3-1 and TRBJ1-3 provide the parts outside the CDR3, is DTAVSQTPKYLVTQMGNDKSIKCEQNLGHDTMYWYKQDSKKFLKIMFSYNNKELIINETVPNRFSPKSPDKAHLNLHINSLELGDSAVYFCASSQARSGNTIYFGEGSWLTVV.

In its sample, this clonotype was seen many times. The chain uses TRBV20-1 and TRBJ2-5; the D gene is possibly TRBD2 (6 bases). Trimming cost V 6 bases and J 2 bases, with 16 bases left between them. The germline CDR1 and CDR2 sequences are DFQATT and SNEGSKA (reference sequence). The CDR3 totals 14 residues. The CDR3 is CSAIVPGGQETQYF. CDR3 coding DNA: TGCAGTGCGATAGTCCCCGGGGGACAAGAGACCCAGTACTTC.